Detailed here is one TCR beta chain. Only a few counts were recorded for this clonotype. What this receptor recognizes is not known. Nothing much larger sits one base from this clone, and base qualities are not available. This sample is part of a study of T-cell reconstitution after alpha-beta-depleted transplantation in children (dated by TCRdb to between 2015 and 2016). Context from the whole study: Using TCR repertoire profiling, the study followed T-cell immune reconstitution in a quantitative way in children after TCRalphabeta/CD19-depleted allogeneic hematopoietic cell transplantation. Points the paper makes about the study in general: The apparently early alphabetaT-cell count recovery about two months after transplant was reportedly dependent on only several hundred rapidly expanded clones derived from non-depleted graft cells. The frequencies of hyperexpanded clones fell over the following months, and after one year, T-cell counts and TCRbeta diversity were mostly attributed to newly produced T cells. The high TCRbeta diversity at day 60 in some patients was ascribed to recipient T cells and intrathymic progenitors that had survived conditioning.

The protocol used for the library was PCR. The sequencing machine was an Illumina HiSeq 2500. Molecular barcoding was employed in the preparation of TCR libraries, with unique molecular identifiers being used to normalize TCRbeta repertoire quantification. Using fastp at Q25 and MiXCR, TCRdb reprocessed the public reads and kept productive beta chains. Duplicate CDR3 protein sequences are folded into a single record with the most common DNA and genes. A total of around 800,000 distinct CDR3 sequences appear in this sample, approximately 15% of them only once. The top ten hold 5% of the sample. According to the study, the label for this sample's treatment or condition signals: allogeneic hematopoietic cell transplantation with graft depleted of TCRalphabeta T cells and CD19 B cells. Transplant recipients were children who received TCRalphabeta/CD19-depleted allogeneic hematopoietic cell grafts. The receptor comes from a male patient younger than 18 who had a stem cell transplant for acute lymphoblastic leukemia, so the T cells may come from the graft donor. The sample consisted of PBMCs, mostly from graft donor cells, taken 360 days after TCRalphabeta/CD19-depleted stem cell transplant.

The CDR3 protein sequence reads: CATSDWTSGRTGELFF. The nucleotide sequence is TGTGCCACCAGTGATTGGACTAGCGGGAGAACCGGGGAGCTGTTTTTT. This sequence uses TRBV24-1 and TRBJ2-2; the central 13 bases match TRBD2. Trimming accounts for 2 bases at V and 5 bases at J, while the number of junction bases matched to no gene is 1. Inclusive of the bounding cysteine and phenylalanine, the CDR3 is 16 residues long. Only the CDR3 DNA is retained, 48 bases long and in frame from the first base. The germline V gene provides CDR1 KGHDR and CDR2 SFDVKD.